This TCR beta chain is from a study of monozygotic twins with cystic fibrosis. Background on the study: Library input was three micrograms of fragmented DNA, with 15 PCR cycles. Study-level findings and limits: In 13 of 16 pairs, V gene usage was closest to the co-twin's.

Germline CDR1 and CDR2: SGHKS and YYEKEE (reference sequence). The CDR3 runs 14 residues. V was shortened by 0 bases and J by 0 bases, with 7 bases between the two germline ends. Clones were read by immunoSEQ multiplex PCR, and TCRdb kept only the in-frame ones, dropping some. The table has some 10,000 clones, over 99% seen once; the top ten hold about 0.41%. In its sample, this clone was seen once. Its specificity is unknown. Sequenced: blood. The origin of this receptor is a man aged 18 to 30 with cystic fibrosis. This chain links TRBV5-5 with TRBJ2-7; D uncertain. This CDR3 is CASSLDVVSYEQYF. As DNA, the CDR3 is TGTGCCAGCAGCTTGGATGTGGTCTCCTACGAGCAGTACTTC.